One sample yielded the 31 T cell receptor beta chains listed below, sequenced in a study of vaccination and CD4 T cells after COVID-19. Treatment specified: approximately nine-day PBMC culture with coronavirus spike peptide pools or control peptides (ViraFEST assay). Their antigens are not known. Once obtained from cultured CD4+ T cells, the DNA was sequenced using the Oncomine TCR Beta short-read assay. MiXCR was run by TCRdb on the PCR reads, yielding one entry per CDR3 protein. The sample includes 20,000 to 25,000 distinct CDR3 sequences, under 80% seen only once; the top ten take under 25%. This material consisted of CD4+ T cells from blood, cultured in vitro, taken before SARS-CoV-2 vaccination. Receptors were obtained from a human donor who received a COVID-19 vaccine.

Comments on this clonotype: Its ends do not fully match the called genes, so a read error is possible. The chain carries TRBV12-3 or TRBV12-4 and TRBJ1-3; D gene ambiguous. The CDR3 spans 18 residues. The CDR3 region is CASNGLRSASPSGNTICF. The CDR3 bases are TGTGCCAGCAACGGGTTAAGGTCAGCCAGCCCCTCTGGAAACACCATATGTTTT.

This rearrangement joins TRBV6-1 to TRBJ1-5; 11 nucleotides match TRBD1. CDR3 length: 16 amino acids. The V gene end was trimmed by 6 bases and the J gene end by 5 bases; junction bases not matched to a gene: 9. The germline V gene has CDR1 MNHNS and CDR2 SASEGT. The CDR3 sequence: CASSPSRDRGDQPQHF. The CDR3 bases are TGTGCCAGCAGCCCTTCAAGGGACAGGGGGGATCAGCCCCAGCATTTT.

V and J are TRBV29-1 and TRBJ1-2; D remains unclear. The V end was cut by 7 bases, the J end by 6 bases, with 18 bases between. The CDR3 totals 13 residues. Per germline, CDR1 SQVTM and CDR2 ANQGSEA. CDR3 amino acids: CSALISPADGYTF. For the CDR3, the DNA is TGCAGCGCGTTGATTTCCCCCGCCGATGGCTACACCTTC.

This clonotype was observed a few times. The V gene is TRBV6-1, the J gene TRBJ1-6; possible D gene TRBD1, 6 bases. V was trimmed by 7 bases and J by 2 bases, leaving 12 bases between them. The CDR3 runs 15 residues. The V gene's germline CDR1 is MNHNS and CDR2 SASEGT. The CDR3 protein is CASNRDTAYNSPLHF. CDR3 bases: TGTGCCAGCAATCGGGACACCGCCTATAATTCACCCCTCCACTTT.

The chain joins TRBV12-3 or TRBV12-4 to TRBJ2-7; no definite D call. V gave up 5 bases and J gave up 5 bases, with 7 bases separating them. This CDR3 contains 11 residues. CDR3 protein: CASSLADEQYF. CDR3 sequence (DNA): TGTGCCAGCAGTCTTGCTGACGAGCAGTACTTC.

The chain links TRBV2 to TRBJ2-5; 12 nucleotides line up with TRBD2. V lost 8 bases and J lost 7; bases outside the gene matches: 8. Germline loops: CDR1 SNHLY, CDR2 FYNNEI. There are 14 residues in the CDR3. CDR3 in amino acids: CASAGLAGPGTQYF. In nucleotides, the CDR3 is TGTGCCAGCGCGGGACTAGCGGGCCCTGGGACCCAGTACTTC.

This chain uses TRBV6-2 or TRBV6-3 with TRBJ2-3; 7 nucleotides match TRBD2. The CDR3 is 16 amino acids. The V and J ends lost 0 bases and 1 base, in that order; junction bases with no gene match: 4. CDR1 MNHEY and CDR2 SVGEGT come from the germline V gene. In nucleotides, the CDR3 is TGTGCCAGCAGTTACTCCAAGGGAGGGGGCACAGATACGCAGTATTTT. This codes for CASSYSKGGGTDTQYF.

V is TRBV7-9 and J is TRBJ1-2; tentative D call: TRBD1 (5 bases). V was trimmed by 1 base and J by 7 bases, leaving 19 bases between them. The CDR3 loop spans 16 amino acids. Germline-derived CDR1 and CDR2 are SEHNR and FQNEAQ (reference sequence). The CDR3 coding sequence is TGTGCCAGCAGCTTAGTGTGGACAACGATTCCATCTGGCTACACCTTC. Encoded protein: CASSLVWTTIPSGYTF.

V usage is TRBV19 and J usage is TRBJ1-3; 11 bases fit TRBD1. CDR1 is LNHDA, CDR2 SQIVND, per germline (reference sequence). The ends lost 6 bases at V and 5 bases at J; junction bases unmatched: 9. CDR3 length: 16 amino acids. This CDR3 reads CASSLGGQGARNTIYF. The CDR3 DNA is TGTGCCAGTAGCCTGGGAGGACAGGGGGCTAGAAACACCATATATTTT.

The chain combines TRBV7-8 with TRBJ2-7; 7 bases match TRBD2. J was trimmed by 0 bases and V by 1 base; bases with no gene match: 6. Germline V gene data show CDR1 as SGHVS and CDR2 as FQNEAQ. The CDR3 is made up of 16 amino acids. CDR3: CASSLGAGVTSYEQYF. In DNA, the CDR3 is TGTGCCAGCAGCTTAGGGGCGGGGGTCACCTCCTACGAGCAGTACTTC.

The chain employs TRBV12-3 or TRBV12-4 and TRBJ1-2; 7 bases match TRBD1. Trimming took 4 bases from V and 8 from J; bases not matched to a gene: 13. The CDR3 totals 15 residues. CDR3 coding DNA: TGTGCCAGCAGTTGGGACAGCGGCCTGTTATGGGGCTACACCTTC. Translation gives CASSWDSGLLWGYTF.

This chain links TRBV7-9 with TRBJ2-7; no clear D. This CDR3 has 17 amino acids. In germline, CDR1 is SEHNR, CDR2 FQNEAQ (reference sequence). V was clipped by 5 bases and J by 1 base, with 21 bases between them. In DNA, the CDR3 is TGTGCCAGCAGCCCGATAGGGCTAATAACCCCTTCCTACGAGCAGTACTTC. This translates into CASSPIGLITPSYEQYF.

V and J are TRBV24-1 and TRBJ1-2; TRBD1 aligns across 7 bases. J gave up 4 bases and V 4 bases, and 14 bases lay outside the gene matches. This CDR3 is built from 17 residues. Germline V gene data show CDR1 as KGHDR and CDR2 as SFDVKD. The CDR3 DNA sequence: TGTGCCACCAGTGAGAAGAACTCGGACAGGAGATTCTATGGCTACACCTTC. It codes for CATSEKNSDRRFYGYTF.

This chain joins TRBV3-1 and TRBJ2-7; D is unresolved. CDR3 length: 16 residues. Germline CDR1 and CDR2: LGHDT and YNNKEL (reference sequence). V shed 4 bases and J shed 2 bases, with 18 bases lying between them. The CDR3 nucleotides are TGTGCCAGCAGCCGCCGCGTCGCTCGTCAGGCCTACGAGCAGTACTTC. Amino acids: CASSRRVARQAYEQYF.

The CDR3 region has the DNA TGTGCCAGTAGTATAGAATCGGGGAACCGGCGTGGGAACGAGCAGTACTTC. Its translation: CASSIESGNRRGNEQYF. The J gene is TRBJ2-7, the V gene TRBV19; the D gene is possibly TRBD2 (5 bases). The germline CDR1 and CDR2 sequences are LNHDA and SQIVND (reference sequence). V lost 0 bases and J 5 bases, leaving 20 bases between the germline ends. The CDR3 totals 17 residues.

The V gene is TRBV24-1, the J gene TRBJ1-5; D ambiguous. Trimming took 6 bases from V and 3 from J, leaving 11 bases between them. This CDR3 is 14 amino acids long. Germline CDR1 and CDR2: KGHDR and SFDVKD. Here the CDR3 reads CATSPPGNNQPQHF. The CDR3 coding sequence is TGTGCCACCAGTCCACCGGGAAACAATCAGCCCCAGCATTTT.

The chain couples TRBV20-1 to TRBJ1-1; D call uncertain. The V gene lost 6 bases and the J gene lost 3 bases, with 11 bases spanning the gap. This CDR3 comprises 12 residues. The germline V gene has CDR1 DFQATT and CDR2 SNEGSKA (reference sequence). The CDR3, as DNA: TGCAGTGCGCAAACCGGACACACTGAAGCTTTCTTT. This gives the protein CSAQTGHTEAFF.

In this sample, this clonotype turned up a few times. The V gene is TRBV20-1, the J gene TRBJ1-5; D not certain. Germline V gives CDR1 DFQATT, CDR2 SNEGSKA (reference sequence). Trimming pared 7 bases from V and 0 bases from J, leaving 10 bases between. The CDR3 sequence is 13 residues long. The CDR3 nucleotides read TGCAGTGTAGCTCGGTATAGCAATCAGCCCCAGCATTTT. It yields the protein CSVARYSNQPQHF.

The chain joins TRBV30 to TRBJ2-7; the match to TRBD1 covers 11 bases. Germline values: CDR1 GTSNPN, CDR2 SVGIG (reference sequence). The CDR3 covers 14 residues. Germline trimming cut 2 bases from V and 9 bases from J; bases unmatched to any gene: 9. The CDR3 nucleotides are TGTGCCTGGAGTCGAGGGACAGGGGGTTCGGTGCAGTACTTC. Residues: CAWSRGTGGSVQYF.

The chain is built from TRBV30 and TRBJ1-1, with D uncertain. The germline V gene has CDR1 GTSNPN and CDR2 SVGIG (reference sequence). The V and J ends lost 4 bases and 1 base respectively, with 13 bases between them. This CDR3 has 14 residues. CDR3: CAWTPTGRNTEAFF. CDR3 DNA sequence: TGTGCCTGGACCCCCACTGGACGGAACACTGAAGCTTTCTTT.

This clonotype has more than one count but fewer than ten. The chain uses TRBV19 and TRBJ1-5; D remains unclear. Germline loops: CDR1 LNHDA, CDR2 SQIVND (reference sequence). V was trimmed by 6 bases and J by 1 base, leaving 4 bases between them. CDR3 length equals 12 residues. This CDR3 reads CASRWSNQPQHF. The CDR3 DNA sequence: TGTGCCAGTAGGTGGAGCAATCAGCCCCAGCATTTT. The whole variable domain, filled in from reference TRBV19 and TRBJ1-5, reads DGGITQSPKYLFRKEGQNVTLSCEQNLNHDAMYWYRQDPGQGLRLIYYSQIVNDFQKGDIAEGYSVSREKKESFPLTVTSAQKNPTAFYLCASRWSNQPQHFGDGTRLSIL.

The chain couples TRBV6-1 to TRBJ2-1, with 14 nucleotides matching TRBD2. Germline trimming cut 6 bases from V and 0 bases from J; bases unmatched to any gene: 4. CDR1 is MNHNS, CDR2 SASEGT, per germline. CDR3 size: 17 residues. CDR3 in amino acids: CASRAGTSGSSYNEQFF. CDR3 sequence (DNA): TGTGCCAGCAGGGCCGGGACTAGCGGGAGCTCCTACAATGAGCAGTTCTTC.

The V call is TRBV5-1, the J call TRBJ1-3; no reliable D call. Between the trimmed V and J ends, which lost 1 base and 0 bases, there was a span of 5 bases. The CDR3 has 14 residues. Germline lookup yields CDR1 SGHRS and CDR2 YFSETQ. The CDR3 loop is CASSLTFSGNTIYF. As DNA, the CDR3 is TGCGCCAGCAGCTTGACCTTCTCTGGAAACACCATATATTTT.

By sample fraction, this clonotype is medium-sized (0.01 to 0.1%). The V and J genes are TRBV6-1 and TRBJ1-2; 7 bases align to TRBD1. Germline V lookup: CDR1 MNHNS, CDR2 SASEGT. The V segment lost 8 bases and the J segment 5 bases; nucleotides outside the gene matches: 5. The CDR3 consists of 12 residues. CDR3 DNA sequence: TGTGCCAGCGGGGACAGCCGATATGGCTACACCTTC. Its translation is CASGDSRYGYTF.

This clonotype was seen more than once but under ten times. V gene TRBV27 combines with J gene TRBJ2-7; maybe TRBD1 (6 bases). The germline gives CDR1 MNHEY, CDR2 SMNVEV (reference sequence). This CDR3 is 15 amino acids long. Trimming took off 5 bases at V and 0 bases at J, with 14 bases between the two ends. The CDR3 region is CASSPQTGFSYEQYF. CDR3 bases: TGTGCCAGCAGTCCCCAGACAGGATTCTCCTACGAGCAGTACTTC.

The chain employs TRBV10-1 and TRBJ2-1; D may be TRBD1 (5 bases). Trimming removed 5 bases at V and 7 bases at J, with 15 bases between. Germline CDR1 is WNHNN and CDR2 is SYGVQD (reference sequence). The CDR3 is 14 amino acids. The CDR3 sequence: CASSRGILRNEQFF. CDR3 coding DNA: TGCGCCAGCAGTAGGGGTATCCTGAGGAATGAGCAGTTCTTC.

V gene TRBV7-9 combines with J gene TRBJ1-5, with TRBD1 matching 8 bases. This CDR3 is built from 14 residues. Germline V CDR1 and CDR2: SEHNR, FQNEAQ (reference sequence). With V trimmed by 2 bases and J by 5 bases, 2 bases remained unmatched. The CDR3, as DNA: TGTGCCAGCAGCTTACTACAGGGGGATCAGCCCCAGCATTTT. Its protein product is CASSLLQGDQPQHF.

V gene TRBV12-3 or TRBV12-4 combines with J gene TRBJ2-7; TRBD2 aligns across 8 bases. V was clipped by 2 bases and J by 3 bases; unmatched bases: 21. The CDR3 loop spans 20 amino acids. CDR3 sequence: CASSLTWRGVFVFDFYEQYF. CDR3 sequence (DNA): TGTGCCAGCAGTTTAACTTGGCGGGGGGTTTTCGTATTCGATTTCTACGAGCAGTACTTC.

V is TRBV18 and J is TRBJ2-3; possible D gene TRBD2, 5 bases. The V end lost 0 bases, the J end lost 0 bases, and 10 bases lay between the germline ends. CDR1 and CDR2 from the germline V gene are KGHSH and LQKENI. This CDR3 has 16 residues. This CDR3 is CASSPPVRGSTDTQYF. CDR3 DNA: TGTGCCAGCTCACCACCGGTACGGGGTAGCACAGATACGCAGTATTTT. Full variable domain (missing parts from reference TRBV18 and TRBJ2-3): NAGVMQNPRHLVRRRGQEARLRCSPMKGHSHVYWYRQLPEEGLKFMVYLQKENIIDESGMPKERFSAEFPKEGPSILRIQQVVRGDSAAYFCASSPPVRGSTDTQYFGPGTRLTVL.

The chain has TRBV15 and TRBJ2-4; weak D call: TRBD2 (5 bases). The V end lost 3 bases, the J end lost 1 base, and 16 bases lay between the germline ends. This CDR3 spans 17 amino acids. Germline CDR1 LNHNV, CDR2 YYDKDF (reference sequence). CDR3 residues: CATSSEGVDYAKNIQYF. CDR3 coding DNA: TGTGCCACCAGCAGCGAAGGTGTTGACTACGCCAAAAACATTCAGTACTTC.

In its sample, this clonotype was seen a few times. The chain joins TRBV6-5 to TRBJ1-1; D is ambiguous. The V end was cut by 0 bases, the J end by 6 bases, with 17 bases between. The CDR3 runs to 16 residues. CDR1 and CDR2 (germline): MNHEY, SVGAGI. The CDR3 nucleotides read TGTGCCAGCAGTTACTCGGGAAATCCCAGAGGCGCTGAAGCTTTCTTT. Amino acid sequence: CASSYSGNPRGAEAFF.